This TCR beta chain emerged from a study of blood T cell repertoires in COVID-19. Germline loops: CDR1 SGHAT, CDR2 FQNNGV. The CDR3 length is 16 residues. Unmatched junction bases numbered 13, after V lost 6 bases and J lost 5 bases. Study processing details: Nucleated cell counts were estimated from reference gene primer amplification. Produced via immunoSEQ multiplex PCR; TCRdb's table is partial and in-frame only. The V and J calls and clone size were taken over from that table, and D and trimming were inferred from the DNA. Of about 250,000 clones in the sample, about nine tenths are singletons; the top ten hold 1.5% to 2%.

This receptor was identified in a woman aged 55-69 years who had recovered from COVID-19. The chain joins TRBV11-2 to TRBJ2-7; 10 bases agree with TRBD1. The sequenced sample was peripheral blood. This chain's CDR3 is CASRDETGGKRNEQYF. The CDR3 DNA sequence: TGTGCCAGCAGGGACGAGACAGGGGGCAAGCGAAACGAGCAGTACTTC.